This T cell receptor beta chain appears in the sequencing data of a study of blood T cell repertoires in COVID-19. Study-wide context: Samples representing acute and convalescent COVID-19 were sourced from the United States, Italy and Spain. PBMCs, B-cell-depleted T cells, or T cells provided the cDNA or gDNA that made up the material.

This CDR3 contains 11 residues. Germline values: CDR1 SQVTM, CDR2 ANQGSEA. V lost 6 bases to trimming and J lost 3 bases, with 9 bases between them. As handled by the study authors: Reference gene primers were amplified, and this amplification served to estimate nucleated cell counts. The protocol was immunoSEQ multiplex PCR, while the TCRdb copy is restricted to in-frame clones and leaves out a portion. Clone size and V and J calls were adopted from that table, with D and trimming inferred from the DNA. Among some 110,000 clones listed, approximately 84% were seen once. The origin of this receptor is a man in his 70s with active or convalescent COVID-19. The J gene is TRBJ2-7, the V gene TRBV29-1; D might be TRBD1 (5 bases). The sample taken for sequencing was peripheral blood. This chain's CDR3 is CSVADSYEQYF. The CDR3 nucleotides are TGCAGCGTGGCCGACAGCTACGAGCAGTACTTC.